This T cell receptor beta chain came from a study of T cell responses to AZD1222 COVID-19 vaccine. Notes on the study in general: Elevations in Spike-specific TCR breadth and depth followed administration of two AZD1222 doses. Of spike-specific TCRs, nearly half reportedly target regions left unmutated in variants. There were mostly white British donors and more females than males, and clonal diversity was possibly underestimated.

Method: immunoSEQ multiplex PCR; TCRdb's copy keeps in-frame clones and lacks some. The table records 100,000 to 150,000 clones, approximately 86% of them present only once. With V trimmed by 7 bases and J by 1 base, 4 bases remained unmatched. Germline V gene data show CDR1 as LNHDA and CDR2 as SQIVND (reference sequence). The CDR3 runs to 14 residues. This clone was seen just once. What it binds is not known. Sequenced material: peripheral blood, taken on day 0 of AZD1222 vaccination. This TCR came from an adult in good health. V usage is TRBV19 and J usage is TRBJ1-1; TRBD1 matches at 9 bases. The CDR3 here is CASTPGQGNTEAFF. The CDR3 nucleotides are TGTGCCAGTACCCCGGGACAGGGGAACACTGAAGCTTTCTTT.